This T cell receptor beta chain comes out of a study of blood T cell repertoires in COVID-19. Study context: The origin of the acute and convalescent COVID-19 samples was the United States, Italy and Spain.

Sequencing was performed with immunoSEQ multiplex PCR; in TCRdb, only in-frame clones are kept and a portion is missing. The sample shows under 500,000 clones, around 89% of them seen only once. Trimming took 0 bases from V and 0 from J; bases not matched to a gene: 1. This CDR3 region has 15 residues. Germline V lookup: CDR1 SGDLS, CDR2 YYNGEE. The specimen sequenced was peripheral blood. The V gene is TRBV9, the J gene TRBJ2-3; 7 nucleotides match TRBD1. This receptor was obtained from a woman aged 25 to 45 with acute or convalescent COVID-19. This chain's CDR3 is CASSVEQGSTDTQYF. The CDR3 DNA is TGTGCCAGCAGCGTAGAACAGGGGAGCACAGATACGCAGTATTTT. Full variable domain (rest looked up from reference TRBV9 and TRBJ2-3): DSGVTQTPKHLITATGQRVTLRCSPRSGDLSVYWYQQSLDQGLQFLIQYYNGEERAKGNILERFSAQQFPDLHSELNLSSLELGDSALYFCASSVEQGSTDTQYFGPGTRLTVL.